This entry is about one T cell receptor beta chain. Its specificity is not known. This entry belongs to a study of blood T cells in healthy people across ages. Study results and caveats: Higher diversity and more naive CD4+ cells were features of long-lived donors, compared to aged donors.

Extraction yielded at least 5 micrograms of total RNA per sample. The second PCR ran roughly 6 to 11 cycles with a sample-barcoded 5' primer and J-beta primers. Each CDR3 protein is one row after TCRdb ran MiXCR on the 5' RACE reads. The sample holds some 790,000 distinct CDR3 sequences; less than 35% are singletons and the top ten take about 18%. The TCR comes from a woman aged 80 or over in good health. Sequenced: blood.

CDR3 loop: CAISEVNSGGAQQYF. DNA of the CDR3: TGTGCCATCAGTGAGGTTAATAGCGGGGGGGCGCAGCAGTACTTC. V is TRBV10-3 and J is TRBJ2-7; 11 bases line up with TRBD2. V shed 2 bases and J 8 bases; nucleotides not matched to a gene: 8. The CDR3 consists of 15 residues. Germline V gene data show CDR1 as ENHRY and CDR2 as SYGVKD.